One and the same sample provided the 28 T cell receptor beta chains below, sequenced in a study of blood T cell repertoires in COVID-19. Only in-frame clones appear in the TCRdb table, and some are missing; sequencing was by immunoSEQ multiplex PCR. Of about 220,000 clones in the sample, about 90% were seen once. Input material: peripheral blood. The receptors were gathered from a man aged 35-49 years with active or convalescent COVID-19.

This clone is a singleton in its sample. The chain is built from TRBV19 and TRBJ2-3; tentatively, D is TRBD1 (6 bases). Trimming left V 6 bases short and J 4 bases short, with 11 bases between. CDR1 and CDR2 from the germline V gene are LNHDA and SQIVND (reference sequence). This CDR3 region has 13 residues. CDR3 nucleotide sequence: TGTGCCAGTAGACAGGGCAGGGCAGATACGCAGTATTTT. This gives the protein CASRQGRADTQYF.

This clone was seen a single time. The genes are TRBV7-9 and TRBJ1-5; 7 bases are shared with TRBD1. This CDR3 region has 16 residues. In germline, CDR1 is SEHNR, CDR2 FQNEAQ (reference sequence). After removal of 4 bases from V and 0 bases from J, the junction contained 6 bases not matched to a gene. The CDR3, as DNA: TGTGCCAGCAGCTACTGGTGGGACAGTAGCAATCAGCCCCAGCATTTT. This translates into CASSYWWDSSNQPQHF.

The chain couples TRBV7-3 to TRBJ2-2; TRBD1 aligns across 11 bases. V lost 4 bases, J lost 6 bases, and 7 bases stayed unmatched. Germline lookup yields CDR1 SGHTA and CDR2 FQGTGA. This CDR3 spans 16 amino acids. The CDR3 loop is CASSSGQGALPGELFF. Written as DNA, the CDR3 is TGTGCCAGCAGCTCAGGACAGGGGGCGCTCCCCGGGGAGCTGTTTTTT.

The rearrangement links TRBV6-1 to TRBJ1-1; no definite D call. V was shortened by 0 bases and J by 0 bases, with 8 bases between the two germline ends. Germline CDR1 and CDR2: MNHNS and SASEGT. This CDR3 is 15 amino acids long. The CDR3 DNA reads TGTGCCAGCAGTGAAGCGATAAGCCTGAACACTGAAGCTTTCTTT. It translates to CASSEAISLNTEAFF.

The CDR3 sequence: CASSTGSNQPQHF. The CDR3 region has the DNA TGCGCCAGCAGCACCGGGAGCAATCAGCCCCAGCATTTT. The genes are TRBV5-1 and TRBJ1-5; unclear D gene. Trimming stripped 4 bases from V and 1 base from J, with 6 bases between. CDR3 length equals 13 residues. CDR1 and CDR2 from the germline V gene are SGHRS and YFSETQ. Supplemented by reference TRBV5-1 and TRBJ1-5, the full variable domain reads KAGVTQTPRYLIKTRGQQVTLSCSPISGHRSVSWYQQTPGQGLQFLFEYFSETQRNKGNFPGRFSGRQFSNSRSEMNVSTLELGDSALYLCASSTGSNQPQHFGDGTRLSIL.

The rearrangement uses TRBV19 and TRBJ1-1; maybe TRBD1 (5 bases). This CDR3 region has 14 residues. CDR1 and CDR2 from the germline V gene are LNHDA and SQIVND (reference sequence). Trimming cost V 3 bases and J 4 bases, with 12 bases left between them. The CDR3 sequence is CASSIGFGGTEAFF. DNA for the CDR3: TGTGCCAGTAGTATCGGGTTCGGGGGCACTGAAGCTTTCTTT.

The chain uses TRBV5-1 and TRBJ1-4; 8 bases map to TRBD1. J was trimmed by 7 bases and V by 0 bases; bases with no gene match: 2. The germline V gene has CDR1 SGHRS and CDR2 YFSETQ. CDR3 length: 14 residues. CDR3 amino acids: CASSLVGTGEKLFF. As DNA, the CDR3 is TGCGCCAGCAGCTTGGTAGGGACAGGTGAAAAACTGTTTTTT.

The gene calls are TRBV5-8 and TRBJ1-1; D may be TRBD1 (5 bases). The CDR3 length is 16 residues. Germline V gene sequence: CDR1 SGHTS, CDR2 YDEGEE. Trimming left V 4 bases short and J 1 base short, with 17 bases between. CDR3 bases: TGTGCCAGCAGCCCATCCCGCAGGGCCGGGAACACTGAAGCTTTCTTT. Its translation is CASSPSRRAGNTEAFF.

V and J are TRBV27 and TRBJ1-1, with D maybe TRBD1 (6 bases). CDR1 is MNHEY, CDR2 SMNVEV, per germline (reference sequence). V lost 9 bases and J lost 5, with 19 bases in between. This CDR3 region has 14 residues. The CDR3 here is CASTPYRDGTEAFF. DNA of the CDR3: TGTGCCAGTACGCCTTACAGGGATGGGACTGAAGCTTTCTTT.

The rearrangement joins TRBV6-6 to TRBJ2-1; 7 bases are shared with TRBD2. V shed 1 base, J shed 0 bases, and the junction held 3 bases outside the gene matches. Germline V gene lookup returns CDR1 MNHNY and CDR2 SVGAGI (reference sequence). This CDR3 has 16 amino acids. CDR3: CASSYWEGTSYNEQFF. Here the CDR3 DNA reads TGTGCCAGCAGTTACTGGGAGGGGACCTCCTACAATGAGCAGTTCTTC.

The genes are TRBV18 and TRBJ2-1, with 9 nucleotides matching TRBD1. The junction had 8 bases not matched to a gene; V was cut back by 3 bases and J by 8 bases. Germline assignment: CDR1 KGHSH and CDR2 LQKENI. The CDR3 loop spans 15 amino acids. The CDR3 nucleotides read TGTGCCAGCTCACCTAACCGGGACAGGGACCATGAGCAGTTCTTC. Translating gives CASSPNRDRDHEQFF.

This sequence joins TRBV2 and TRBJ1-5; 7 nucleotides line up with TRBD1. Germline V CDR1 and CDR2: SNHLY, FYNNEI. After removal of 8 bases from V and 0 bases from J, the junction contained 7 bases not matched to a gene. The CDR3 totals 15 residues. The DNA of the CDR3 is TGTGCCAGCGTTCGACAGGGAACTAGCAATCAGCCCCAGCATTTT. Its protein product is CASVRQGTSNQPQHF.

The rearrangement links TRBV18 to TRBJ1-6; D not certain. With 5 bases removed from V and 10 bases from J, the gap between germline ends came to 15 bases. CDR1 is KGHSH and CDR2 is LQKENI in the germline V gene. This CDR3 has 14 amino acids. Written as DNA, the CDR3 is TGTGCCAGCTCATCTTACACGGGTGGCTCACCCCTCCACTTT. This translates into CASSSYTGGSPLHF.

The genes are TRBV5-4 and TRBJ1-2; 7 bases agree with TRBD1. Germline-derived CDR1 and CDR2 are SGHNT and YYREEE (reference sequence). This CDR3 is 17 amino acids long. V lost 4 bases to trimming and J lost 1 base; unmatched junction nucleotides: 13. The CDR3 nucleotides are TGTGCCAGCAGCCGCAGAAATACAGGGGTGGGTAACTATGGCTACACCTTC. Translated: CASSRRNTGVGNYGYTF.

CDR3 sequence reads: CASRPSSYNSPLHF. Here the CDR3 DNA reads TGTGCCAGCAGGCCTAGCTCCTATAATTCACCCCTCCACTTT. The chain has TRBV27 and TRBJ1-6; no definite D call. The CDR3 totals 14 residues. Per germline, CDR1 MNHEY and CDR2 SMNVEV (reference sequence). Trimming pared 6 bases from V and 0 bases from J, leaving 6 bases between.

The chain combines TRBV19 with TRBJ2-2, with D possibly being TRBD2 (5 bases). Trimming removed 4 bases from V and 1 base from J, with 13 bases in between. CDR3 length: 16 residues. Germline V gene data show CDR1 as LNHDA and CDR2 as SQIVND (reference sequence). This CDR3 reads CASSTEPRGNTGELFF. The CDR3 coding sequence is TGTGCCAGTAGTACCGAACCTCGGGGGAACACCGGGGAGCTGTTTTTT.

The genes are TRBV6-5 and TRBJ2-7; 7 nucleotides align to TRBD2. This CDR3 spans 15 amino acids. J gave up 2 bases and V 0 bases, and 4 bases lay outside the gene matches. From germline, CDR1 is MNHEY and CDR2 SVGAGI. In DNA, the CDR3 is TGTGCCAGCAGTTACTCGGCTAGCGGTGCCTACGAGCAGTACTTC. Amino acid sequence: CASSYSASGAYEQYF.

This chain joins TRBV4-1 and TRBJ2-1; 12 nucleotides agree with TRBD2. The CDR3 runs to 16 residues. CDR1 MGHRA and CDR2 YSYEKL come from the germline V gene. The V segment lost 0 bases and the J segment 7 bases; nucleotides outside the gene matches: 4. The CDR3 region is CASSQEKLAGGNEQFF. The CDR3 DNA sequence: TGCGCCAGCAGCCAAGAAAAACTAGCGGGGGGAAATGAGCAGTTCTTC.

CDR3 sequence reads: CASSSHRGYFTYEQYF. CDR3 sequence (DNA): TGTGCCAGCAGTTCACACAGGGGGTATTTCACCTACGAGCAGTACTTC. V usage is TRBV28 and J usage is TRBJ2-7, with 8 bases that match TRBD1. This CDR3 spans 16 amino acids. V dropped 4 bases and J dropped 2; count of bases not matched to a gene: 10. CDR1 and CDR2 (germline): MDHEN, SYDVKM. Supplemented by reference TRBV28 and TRBJ2-7, the full variable domain reads DVKVTQSSRYLVKRTGEKVFLECVQDMDHENMFWYRQDPGLGLRLIYFSYDVKMKEKGDIPEGYSVSREKKERFSLILESASTNQTSMYLCASSSHRGYFTYEQYFGPGTRLTVT.

V usage is TRBV6-5 and J usage is TRBJ2-2; perhaps TRBD2 as D (5 bases). The CDR3 spans 14 residues. Germline V gene data show CDR1 as MNHEY and CDR2 as SVGAGI. Deletions cut 0 bases from V and 5 bases from J, with 7 bases between. In DNA, the CDR3 is TGTGCCAGCAGTTACTCCCGGGGTACCGGGGAGCTGTTTTTT. Translated, it gives CASSYSRGTGELFF.

This sequence joins TRBV5-1 and TRBJ1-2, with D possibly being TRBD1 (5 bases). Trimming cost V 0 bases and J 7 bases, with 16 bases left between them. CDR1 and CDR2 from the germline V gene are SGHRS and YFSETQ. The CDR3 is 15 amino acids. The CDR3 bases are TGCGCCAGCAGCTTGGCCCCGGGGGGTTCGGGTGGCTACACCTTC. Protein: CASSLAPGGSGGYTF.

For the CDR3, the DNA is TGTGCCTGGAGCCCTCTTCAGTTATTCTCCTACAATGAGCAGTTCTTC. Amino acid sequence: CAWSPLQLFSYNEQFF. The chain has TRBV30 and TRBJ2-1; D gene unclear. The CDR3 is 16 residues long. Per germline, CDR1 GTSNPN and CDR2 SVGIG (reference sequence). Trimming cost V 3 bases and J 0 bases, with 15 bases left between them.

The V and J genes are TRBV5-1 and TRBJ1-1; TRBD1 matches at 7 bases. Germline CDR1 and CDR2: SGHRS and YFSETQ. V trimming: 2 bases; J trimming: 4 bases; junction bases outside the gene matches: 14. The CDR3 runs 17 residues. The CDR3 coding sequence is TGCGCCAGCAGCTTAGTACTGACTAGGGACAGAAGCACTGAAGCTTTCTTT. This codes for CASSLVLTRDRSTEAFF.

This clone is categorized as medium-sized. V gene TRBV6-6 combines with J gene TRBJ2-3; a possible D gene is TRBD2 (6 bases). There are 14 residues in the CDR3. V was pared by 0 bases and J by 3 bases, with 7 bases between. CDR1 and CDR2 (germline): MNHNY, SVGAGI (reference sequence). This CDR3 reads CASSYSGTTDTQYF. In DNA form, the CDR3 reads TGTGCCAGCAGTTACTCCGGGACTACAGATACGCAGTATTTT.

The chain joins TRBV7-2 to TRBJ2-7; TRBD1 is a possible D gene (6 bases). This CDR3 comprises 12 residues. Germline assignment: CDR1 SGHTA and CDR2 FQGNSA. The V end was cut by 4 bases, the J end by 6 bases, with 10 bases between. In nucleotides, the CDR3 is TGTGCCAGCAGCTCCCTCAGGGGCGAGCAGTACTTC. Amino acids: CASSSLRGEQYF.

The chain joins TRBV6-5 to TRBJ2-7, with 11 positions matching TRBD2. The V gene's germline CDR1 is MNHEY and CDR2 SVGAGI. The CDR3 consists of 15 residues. V shed 5 bases and J 5 bases; nucleotides not matched to a gene: 8. In DNA, the CDR3 is TGTGCCAGCAGTCAACTACTAGCGGGGGCACACGAGCAGTACTTC. It yields the protein CASSQLLAGAHEQYF.

The chain combines TRBV7-9 with TRBJ1-6, with D perhaps TRBD1 (6 bases). The CDR3 runs to 16 residues. Germline loops: CDR1 SEHNR, CDR2 FQNEAQ (reference sequence). V lost 8 bases to trimming and J lost 7 bases, with 21 bases between them. DNA for the CDR3: TGTGCCAGCTCGCCGTACGCGGGGGCCTTAAATTCACCCCTCCACTTT. Its translation is CASSPYAGALNSPLHF. Based on the CDR3 plus reference TRBV7-9 and TRBJ1-6, the full variable domain is DTGVSQNPRHKITKRGQNVTFRCDPISEHNRLYWYRQTLGQGPEFLTYFQNEAQLEKSRLLSDRFSAERPKGSFSTLEIQRTEQGDSAMYLCASSPYAGALNSPLHFGNGTRLTVT.

The chain joins TRBV28 to TRBJ1-1, with D perhaps matching TRBD1 (5 bases). Germline V gene sequence: CDR1 MDHEN, CDR2 SYDVKM. There are 14 residues in the CDR3. Deletions cut 6 bases from V and 4 bases from J, with 15 bases between. The CDR3 bases are TGTGCCAGCAGAGGTCCCTTGGGGGGCACTGAAGCTTTCTTT. Translation gives CASRGPLGGTEAFF.